The 25 T cell receptor beta chains below were found in one sample sequenced in a study of cytomegalovirus exposure and HLA in healthy donors. The PCR employed 60 Vbeta primers together with 13 Jbeta primers. The protocol was immunoSEQ multiplex PCR, while the TCRdb copy is restricted to in-frame clones and leaves out a portion. The sample records about 120,000 clones, 60% to 85% being singletons. Source material: PBMCs. Every receptor here comes from a woman aged 40 to 49 in good health and CMV-seropositive.

This rearrangement joins TRBV7-2 to TRBJ2-7; 7 bases fit TRBD2. Trimming at V came to 1 base and at J to 6 bases, leaving 15 bases not matched to a gene. The CDR3 is 17 amino acids. Per germline, CDR1 SGHTA and CDR2 FQGNSA. The CDR3: CASSLGVTSSGRSEQYF. In DNA, the CDR3 is TGTGCCAGCAGCTTAGGTGTAACGTCTAGCGGTAGGTCCGAGCAGTACTTC. Filled out from reference TRBV7-2 and TRBJ2-7, the complete variable domain reads GAGVSQSPSNKVTEKGKDVELRCDPISGHTALYWYRQSLGQGLEFLIYFQGNSAPDKSGLPSDRFSAERTGGSVSTLTIQRTQQEDSAVYLCASSLGVTSSGRSEQYFGPGTRLTVT.

The CDR3 loop reads CASSLVQTYQETQYF. The CDR3 coding sequence is TGCGCCAGCAGCTTGGTACAAACGTACCAAGAGACCCAGTACTTC. V gene TRBV5-1 combines with J gene TRBJ2-5; no definite D call. CDR1 and CDR2 from the germline V gene are SGHRS and YFSETQ. This CDR3 is 15 amino acids long. Trimming removed 0 bases at V and 0 bases at J, with 9 bases between.

The table lists this clone with a count of one. This chain uses TRBV7-8 with TRBJ2-1, with 8 nucleotides matching TRBD1. V lost 5 bases, J lost 6 bases, and 6 bases stayed unmatched. Per the germline V gene, CDR1 is SGHVS and CDR2 is FQNEAQ. The CDR3 covers 14 residues. In nucleotides, the CDR3 is TGTGCCAGCAGCCTCCGGGACAGGAGCAATGAGCAGTTCTTC. Translation: CASSLRDRSNEQFF.

A single count supports this clone. The identical CDR3 is also encoded by other nucleotide sequences in the sample. CDR3 in DNA: TGTGCCAGCAGTGAAGCGTCAGGGAACTATGGCTACACCTTC. Protein: CASSEASGNYGYTF. The genes are TRBV6-1 and TRBJ1-2, with D perhaps TRBD1 (5 bases). CDR1 is MNHNS and CDR2 is SASEGT in the germline V gene. V dropped 0 bases and J dropped 2 bases, with 7 bases sitting between them. The CDR3 spans 14 residues.

The chain carries TRBV5-5 and TRBJ1-1; 7 bases fit TRBD1. CDR1 is SGHKS and CDR2 is YYEKEE in the germline V gene (reference sequence). Trimming took 4 bases from V and 6 from J; bases not matched to a gene: 12. There are 15 residues in the CDR3. This CDR3 reads CASSLTTGRFAEAFF. CDR3 sequence (DNA): TGTGCCAGCAGCCTCACGACAGGGCGGTTCGCTGAAGCTTTCTTT.

The chain is built from TRBV7-9 and TRBJ2-3; D gene ambiguous. CDR3 size: 13 residues. Germline CDR1 reads SEHNR; CDR2 reads FQNEAQ (reference sequence). The ends were cut back, 4 bases at V and 6 bases at J, with 11 bases in the middle. DNA for the CDR3: TGTGCCAGCAGCTCCCCTGCGGCCGATACGCAGTATTTT. This gives the protein CASSSPAADTQYF. Filled out from reference TRBV7-9 and TRBJ2-3, the complete variable domain reads DTGVSQNPRHKITKRGQNVTFRCDPISEHNRLYWYRQTLGQGPEFLTYFQNEAQLEKSRLLSDRFSAERPKGSFSTLEIQRTEQGDSAMYLCASSSPAADTQYFGPGTRLTVL.

This chain uses TRBV4-1 with TRBJ1-5; D is ambiguous. Germline CDR1 and CDR2: MGHRA and YSYEKL. This CDR3 has 14 amino acids. Deletions cut 1 base from V and 8 bases from J, with 12 bases between. The CDR3, as DNA: TGCGCCAGCAGCCAAGGACGGGGAGATGAGCCCCAGCATTTT. Encoded protein: CASSQGRGDEPQHF.

V gene TRBV7-9 combines with J gene TRBJ1-2; tentatively, D is TRBD1 (5 bases). The CDR3 has 13 amino acids. The germline gives CDR1 SEHNR, CDR2 FQNEAQ (reference sequence). Trimming shortened V by 5 bases and J by 3 bases, and 10 bases separated the two germline ends. The CDR3 DNA sequence: TGTGCCAGCAGCCGCGACAGCGACTATGGCTACACCTTC. This codes for CASSRDSDYGYTF.

This chain connects TRBV9 to TRBJ1-1; 11 nucleotides agree with TRBD1. Germline loops: CDR1 SGDLS, CDR2 YYNGEE. The CDR3 totals 15 residues. The V segment lost 2 bases and the J segment 1 base; nucleotides outside the gene matches: 1. The CDR3 is CASSVGQGANTEAFF. For the CDR3, the DNA is TGTGCCAGCAGCGTTGGACAGGGGGCGAACACTGAAGCTTTCTTT.

The rearrangement joins TRBV19 to TRBJ2-2, with TRBD1 identical over 7 bases. Germline CDR1 reads LNHDA; CDR2 reads SQIVND (reference sequence). The CDR3 sequence is 15 residues long. Trimming at V came to 6 bases and at J to 2 bases, leaving 6 bases not matched to a gene. CDR3 sequence: CASSNRDSNTGELFF. The CDR3 DNA is TGTGCCAGTAGCAACCGGGACAGTAACACCGGGGAGCTGTTTTTT.

This chain uses TRBV5-4 with TRBJ1-1, with TRBD1 matching over 7 bases. After removal of 4 bases from V and 1 base from J, the junction contained 1 base not matched to a gene. The CDR3 covers 13 residues. The germline V gene has CDR1 SGHNT and CDR2 YYREEE (reference sequence). The CDR3 DNA follows: TGTGCCAGCAGCCGGGACAGGAACACTGAAGCTTTCTTT. Translated, it gives CASSRDRNTEAFF.

V gene TRBV9 combines with J gene TRBJ1-1; TRBD1 might be the D (6 bases). This CDR3 region has 15 residues. Trimming took 4 bases from V and 1 from J, leaving 14 bases between them. CDR1 is SGDLS and CDR2 is YYNGEE in the germline V gene. The CDR3 region has the DNA TGTGCCAGCAGCCCCCATGAGGGGGAGAACACTGAAGCTTTCTTT. Residues: CASSPHEGENTEAFF.

This rearrangement joins TRBV9 to TRBJ1-5; D is unclear. CDR1 is SGDLS and CDR2 is YYNGEE in the germline V gene. Deletions cut 4 bases from V and 0 bases from J, with 8 bases between. The CDR3 is 14 amino acids. DNA for the CDR3: TGTGCCAGCAGCCCGTTCGGTAGCAATCAGCCCCAGCATTTT. It is translated as CASSPFGSNQPQHF.

The V call is TRBV19, the J call TRBJ1-2; D gene ambiguous. This CDR3 comprises 12 residues. Germline V gene sequence: CDR1 LNHDA, CDR2 SQIVND (reference sequence). Deletions cut 5 bases from V and 8 bases from J, with 12 bases between. CDR3 loop: CASSFNIGGYTF. CDR3 DNA: TGTGCCAGTAGTTTTAATATCGGGGGCTACACCTTC.

This clone appeared a few times. The chain has TRBV4-2 and TRBJ1-1, with TRBD1 matching over 9 bases. Trimming cost V 4 bases and J 3 bases; bases outside gene matches: 3. The CDR3 length is 14 residues. In germline, CDR1 is LGHNA, CDR2 YNFKEQ. The chain's CDR3 is CASSLRDRDTEAFF. Here the CDR3 DNA reads TGTGCCAGCAGCCTCCGGGACAGGGACACTGAAGCTTTCTTT.

This sequence joins TRBV7-9 and TRBJ1-2; 10 bases match TRBD1. V was pared by 4 bases and J by 8 bases, with 7 bases of the junction left unmatched. The CDR3 totals 14 residues. CDR1 is SEHNR, CDR2 FQNEAQ, per germline (reference sequence). The CDR3 DNA reads TGTGCCAGCAGCTCGGCCGGGACAGGGGACGGCTACACCTTC. It is translated as CASSSAGTGDGYTF.

The rearrangement links TRBV5-8 to TRBJ2-3; 7 positions match TRBD2. The J segment lost 0 bases and the V segment lost 0 bases, leaving 7 bases of the junction unmatched. Per germline, CDR1 SGHTS and CDR2 YDEGEE. The CDR3 sequence is 17 residues long. CDR3 residues: CASSLEGAGRSTDTQYF. DNA for the CDR3: TGTGCCAGCAGCTTGGAGGGAGCGGGGAGAAGCACAGATACGCAGTATTTT.

This clone has more than one count but fewer than ten. V is TRBV19 and J is TRBJ1-6; TRBD1 is a possible D gene (5 bases). Trimming removed 3 bases from V and 8 bases from J, with 20 bases in between. The germline CDR1 and CDR2 sequences are LNHDA and SQIVND (reference sequence). This CDR3 has 17 amino acids. CDR3 loop: CASSIKQANLYDSPLHF. The CDR3 nucleotides are TGTGCCAGTAGTATTAAACAGGCCAACCTATACGATTCACCCCTCCACTTT.

This rearrangement joins TRBV6-1 to TRBJ1-5; possibly TRBD1 for D (6 bases). The CDR3 consists of 13 residues. Looked up from germline, CDR1 is MNHNS and CDR2 is SASEGT. The V end lost 8 bases, the J end lost 7 bases, and 15 bases lay between the germline ends. CDR3: CASQTGSWQPQHF. The CDR3 DNA is TGTGCCAGCCAAACAGGGAGTTGGCAGCCCCAGCATTTT.

This chain links TRBV9 with TRBJ1-5; 7 bases are shared with TRBD1. Trimming removed 0 bases from V and 6 bases from J; junction bases left unmatched: 3. This CDR3 contains 14 residues. Germline values: CDR1 SGDLS, CDR2 YYNGEE. Here the CDR3 reads CASSVGQGSQPQHF. CDR3 in DNA: TGTGCCAGCAGCGTAGGACAGGGAAGTCAGCCCCAGCATTTT. The full variable domain, with the rest looked up from reference TRBV9 and TRBJ1-5, is DSGVTQTPKHLITATGQRVTLRCSPRSGDLSVYWYQQSLDQGLQFLIQYYNGEERAKGNILERFSAQQFPDLHSELNLSSLELGDSALYFCASSVGQGSQPQHFGDGTRLSIL.

About this clone itself: One junction end disagrees with the germline gene, perhaps due to a read error. The rearrangement uses TRBV7-7 and TRBJ2-5; 9 nucleotides match TRBD2. The length of the CDR3 is 16 residues. Germline CDR1 is SSHAT and CDR2 is FNYEAQ (reference sequence). CDR3 in amino acids: CASSPQRRGGTETQYF. In DNA, the CDR3 is TGTGCTAGCAGCCCGCAGCGGCGGGGGGGCACGGAGACCCAGTACTTC.

The chain uses TRBV18 and TRBJ1-3; D remains unclear. Trimming pared 2 bases from V and 3 bases from J, leaving 11 bases between. In germline, CDR1 is KGHSH, CDR2 LQKENI. The CDR3 length is 15 residues. Here the CDR3 DNA reads TGTGCCAGCTCACCAGTTGTAGCCGGTGGAAACACCATATATTTT. Its protein product is CASSPVVAGGNTIYF.

In the case of this clone: In the same sample, other DNA sequences code for this CDR3. The chain couples TRBV5-4 to TRBJ1-5, with 9 bases fitting TRBD1. The CDR3 totals 15 residues. The junction had 8 bases not matched to a gene; V was cut back by 4 bases and J by 6 bases. The germline gives CDR1 SGHNT, CDR2 YYREEE (reference sequence). The CDR3 region is CASSPGTGGGQPQHF. In nucleotides, the CDR3 is TGTGCCAGCAGCCCCGGAACAGGGGGCGGTCAGCCCCAGCATTTT.

On this clone itself: Distinct nucleotide sequences in the sample also encode this CDR3. The rearrangement joins TRBV2 to TRBJ1-5; 7 bases match TRBD1. The germline V gene has CDR1 SNHLY and CDR2 FYNNEI. The ends lost 4 bases at V and 2 bases at J; junction bases unmatched: 2. This CDR3 is 14 amino acids long. The CDR3 here is CASSADRGNQPQHF. The CDR3 region has the DNA TGTGCCAGCAGTGCTGACAGGGGCAATCAGCCCCAGCATTTT.

V is TRBV4-3 and J is TRBJ2-1; D is unresolved. V shed 4 bases and J shed 2 bases, with 6 bases lying between them. In germline, CDR1 is LGHNA, CDR2 YSLEER. This CDR3 contains 13 residues. DNA of the CDR3: TGCGCCAGCAGCCGCCAGACCTACAATGAGCAGTTCTTC. Residues: CASSRQTYNEQFF.